The clone carrying this T cell receptor (beta chain) was detected once. Its antigen is as yet unknown. The entry originates in a study of identifying expanded T cells in peripheral blood. Study-level findings and limits: Differentially abundant clones: roughly 1.2 between replicates, about 15 at about 13 days, 19 to 20 at four.

Repertoires were generated with immunoSEQ multiplex PCR, while TCRdb's copy carries only in-frame clones and drops some. The sample includes 60,000 to 70,000 clones, roughly four fifths of them seen just once. V shed 4 bases and J 2 bases; nucleotides not matched to a gene: 8. The germline V gene encodes CDR1 LGHNA and CDR2 YSLEER. The CDR3 has 16 residues. This receptor was taken from a person between 18 and 75 years old in good health. The V call is TRBV4-3, the J call TRBJ2-1; 7 bases match TRBD2. The sequencing input was blood. The CDR3 sequence is CASSPNDGRPYNEQFF. In DNA, the CDR3 is TGCGCCAGCAGCCCAAATGACGGGAGGCCCTACAATGAGCAGTTCTTC.